This entry features one T cell receptor (beta chain) sequence. The source of the sample is a study of blood T cell repertoires in COVID-19. Using immunoSEQ multiplex PCR, the repertoire was profiled, and TCRdb retains in-frame clones only, with some absent. The table shows 150,000 to 200,000 clones, with roughly 90% occurring only once. This CDR3 region has 12 residues. From germline, CDR1 is MNHEY and CDR2 SMNVEV (reference sequence). With V trimmed by 6 bases and J by 8 bases, 4 bases remained unmatched. Sequenced material: PBMCs or T cells enriched from blood (not recorded which). The V and J genes are TRBV27 and TRBJ2-1; TRBD1 agrees at 7 bases. This clonotype was sampled from a human donor with acute COVID-19. The donor label of this sample is uncertain. Here the CDR3 DNA reads TGTGCCAGCAGGACAGGGCCCCATGAGCAGTTCTTC. Residues: CASRTGPHEQFF.